The text below deals with one T cell receptor beta chain. The V gene's germline CDR1 is MNHEY and CDR2 SVGEGT. The CDR3 totals 12 residues. The germline V and J ends were trimmed by 5 bases and 6 bases, with 8 bases remaining between them. TCRdb ran MiXCR on the RT-PCR reads and lists one entry per CDR3 protein. The data show about 680,000 distinct CDR3 sequences, with approximately 15% seen just once and around 3.3% held by the top ten. The J gene is TRBJ2-1, the V gene TRBV6-2 or TRBV6-3, with D hard to call. Sequencing input: memory CD4+ T cells from blood. This receptor was taken from a female donor in good health, serving as a healthy control. DNA of the CDR3: TGTGCCAGCAGTGCTCCCCCCAATGAGCAGTTCTTC. It is translated as CASSAPPNEQFF.